Below, one TCR beta chain is given with its context. Its antigen remains unknown. The germline gives CDR1 LNHNV, CDR2 YYDKDF (reference sequence). CDR3 length: 19 residues. After removal of 0 bases from V and 0 bases from J, the junction contained 11 bases not matched to a gene. This specimen belongs to a study of cytomegalovirus exposure and HLA in healthy donors. Study-level information: The same platform as the approximately 640 first-cohort repertoires was used for the 90 to 150 validation repertoires, a later analysis reported.

The method was immunoSEQ multiplex PCR; TCRdb's version includes in-frame clones alone and lacks a portion of them. The sample holds about 150,000 clones; approximately 90% are singletons and the top ten take about 0.65%. Study-level findings and limits: In vitro, three CMV-associated chains proved specific for CMV antigens.

This chain uses TRBV15 with TRBJ2-4; 7 nucleotides line up with TRBD1. The origin of this receptor is a man aged 18 to 29 in good health and CMV-seronegative. The sample comprised PBMCs. The CDR3 region is CATSRDWDSLSGAKNIQYF. DNA for the CDR3: TGTGCCACCAGCAGAGATTGGGACAGCCTATCGGGAGCCAAAAACATTCAGTACTTC.